The present entry profiles one T cell receptor beta chain with its context. Which antigen it targets is not known. The junction shows a germline mismatch at one end, possibly a read error. The sample originates from a study of shared clonotypes between healthy human individuals (dated by TCRdb to the early 2020s). Regarding the study in general: A few men and two women, aged 18 to 49 years, made up the cohort. Blood TCR repertoires of about five healthy adults were deeply sequenced to estimate repertoire size and the extent of clonotype sharing between individuals. Leukapheresis yielded between about 0.85 and 9.5 billion PBMCs per donor. Libraries were prepared and TCR repertoires were sequenced by different laboratories using diverse techniques, in order to increase sequencing depth and limit assay-specific biases.

Looking up the germline V gene (reference sequence) yields CDR1 LNHNV and CDR2 YYDKDF. The CDR3, from cysteine to phenylalanine, totals 15 residues. Solely the CDR3 DNA is kept, with 45 bases framed from the first base. Here is what the overall study found, with its caveats: The genetic and exposure-history diversity represented was limited by the small number of donors. Sampling was restricted to blood, and TCR repertoires in tissue are likely to differ from TCR repertoires in blood. Pairwise subsampling indicated that sequencing depth was expected to affect the degree of clonotype sharing among donors.

Donors were healthy HIV-negative adults with no recently reported acute infections or vaccinations. All donors were Caucasian adults living in Nashville, Tennessee, USA. For unsorted samples, some 87 million PBMCs were counted, and genomic DNA was extracted using the QIAamp DNA Blood Mini kit. After blood collection by leukapheresis, PBMCs were isolated using Ficoll-Histopaque density gradient centrifugation and then cryopreserved in the vapor phase of liquid nitrogen. Using the deep immunoSEQ assay, TCR CDR3 regions were amplified from genomic DNA by multiplex PCR. Genomic DNA extracted from each cell subset was distributed evenly over all wells of several immunoSEQ 96-well plates, and each plate served as one replicate. Each replicate PCR for unsorted PBMC received 300 to 350 ng genomic DNA, equal to approximately 30,000 T cell genomes. Ten immunoSEQ deep assay plates were used to sequence the unsorted PBMC genomic DNA. The purified libraries were quantified using a Qubit 3.0 fluorometer, sized with a Bioanalyzer 2100, and then quantified again using the KAPA Library Quantification kit. Every immunoSEQ 96-well plate was sequenced on a separate single-read 150-cycle Illumina NextSeq 550 flow cell. The source study handled its data this way. The immunoSEQ output contained only junctional sequences without quality scores, so filtering could not match that applied to full-length reads. Sequences were annotated with PyIR, a Python wrapper for IgBLAST v1.9, and V/J genes and CDR3 were assigned using IMGT germline references. Reads were removed for weak V/J assignments (E-value above 1e-6), missing CDR3, stop codons, out-of-frame junctions, or ambiguous translated residues. V3J clonotypes were defined as sequences sharing an identical inferred V gene, J gene, and CDR3 amino acid sequence. Percentage overlap between repertoires was calculated by dividing the number of shared unique clonotypes by the size of the smaller repertoire. Repertoire richness was assessed with RTK rarefaction, the Chao1 estimator, and Recon v2.1 estimates of unobserved clonotypes. TCRdb carries this immuneACCESS record with in-frame sequences only. Its versions omit some clonotypes, under half of them owing to an unresolved V gene in the studies checked, with the rest unexplained. The D gene and trimming were derived from the DNA, and the V and J assignments and clone size from that table. Within this sample are roughly 500,000 clones, with approximately 85% of them counted one time only. The top ten clones comprise roughly 13% of the sample.

This sequence uses TRBV15 and TRBJ1-4; 5 matching bases give a weak D call of TRBD1. The TCR originated in a woman between 40 and 50 years old in good health. Some clones in this sample may be carry-over from other donors' samples. The material sequenced was PBMCs. CDR3 sequence: CATSRVIGTHEKLFF. The DNA reads TGTGCCACCAGCAGAGTAATCGGGACCCATGAGAAACTGTTTTTT.